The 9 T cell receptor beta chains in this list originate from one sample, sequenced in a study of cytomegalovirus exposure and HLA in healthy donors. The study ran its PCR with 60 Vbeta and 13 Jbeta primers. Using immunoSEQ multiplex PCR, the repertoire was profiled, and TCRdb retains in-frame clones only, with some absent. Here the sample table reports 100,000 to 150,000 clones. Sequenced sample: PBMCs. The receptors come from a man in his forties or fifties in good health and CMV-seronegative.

The CDR3 sequence: CASSFGGTSEQFF. The CDR3 DNA follows: TGTGCCAGCAGCTTTGGAGGGACCAGTGAGCAGTTCTTC. The rearrangement links TRBV7-9 to TRBJ2-1; perhaps TRBD2 as D (6 bases). Germline V gene data show CDR1 as SEHNR and CDR2 as FQNEAQ (reference sequence). V was clipped by 3 bases and J by 9 bases, with 12 bases between them. This CDR3 spans 13 amino acids.

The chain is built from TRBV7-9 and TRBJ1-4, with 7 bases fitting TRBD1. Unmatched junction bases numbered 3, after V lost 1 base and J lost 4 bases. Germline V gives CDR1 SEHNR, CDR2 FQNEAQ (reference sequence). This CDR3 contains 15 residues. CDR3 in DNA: TGTGCCAGCAGCTTAGAAGGGGGCTTTAATGAAAAACTGTTTTTT. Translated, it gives CASSLEGGFNEKLFF.

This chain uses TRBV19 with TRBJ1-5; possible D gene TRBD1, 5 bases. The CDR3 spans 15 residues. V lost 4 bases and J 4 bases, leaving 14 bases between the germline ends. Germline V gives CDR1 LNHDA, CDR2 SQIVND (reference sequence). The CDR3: CASSTYREGNQPQHF. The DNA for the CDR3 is TGTGCCAGTAGTACCTACCGGGAGGGGAATCAGCCCCAGCATTTT.

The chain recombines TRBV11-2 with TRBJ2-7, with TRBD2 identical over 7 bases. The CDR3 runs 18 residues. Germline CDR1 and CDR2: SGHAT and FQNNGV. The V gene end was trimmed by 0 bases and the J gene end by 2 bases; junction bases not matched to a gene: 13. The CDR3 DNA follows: TGTGCCAGCAGCTTAGATCCGGGGACGCCCGGGGGGACCTACGAGCAGTACTTC. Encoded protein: CASSLDPGTPGGTYEQYF.

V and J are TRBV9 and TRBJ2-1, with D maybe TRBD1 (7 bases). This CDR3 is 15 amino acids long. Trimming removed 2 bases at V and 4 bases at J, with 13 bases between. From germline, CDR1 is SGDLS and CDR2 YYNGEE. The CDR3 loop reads CASSVQGGGYNEQFF. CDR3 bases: TGTGCCAGCAGCGTGCAGGGGGGTGGGTACAATGAGCAGTTCTTC.

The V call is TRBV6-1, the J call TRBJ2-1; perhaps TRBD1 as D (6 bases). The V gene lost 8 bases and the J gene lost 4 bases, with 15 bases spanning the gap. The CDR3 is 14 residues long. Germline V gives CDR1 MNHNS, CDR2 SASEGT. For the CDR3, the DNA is TGTGCCAGCCGTATAGGACAGACATACAATGAGCAGTTCTTC. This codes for CASRIGQTYNEQFF.

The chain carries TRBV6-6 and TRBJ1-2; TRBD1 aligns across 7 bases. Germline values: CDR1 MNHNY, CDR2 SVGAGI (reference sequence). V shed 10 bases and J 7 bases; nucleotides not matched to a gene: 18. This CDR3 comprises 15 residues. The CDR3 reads CANRPTGDQRGGYTF. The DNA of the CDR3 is TGTGCCAACCGCCCTACAGGGGACCAAAGGGGTGGCTACACCTTC.

The CDR3 loop is CASSRQGDTEAFF. DNA of the CDR3: TGTGCCAGCAGCCGACAGGGGGACACTGAAGCTTTCTTT. This sequence joins TRBV7-6 and TRBJ1-1; 9 positions match TRBD1. V dropped 5 bases and J dropped 3; count of bases not matched to a gene: 1. The CDR3 has 13 residues. Germline V gives CDR1 SGHVS, CDR2 FNYEAQ. The whole variable domain, remainder taken from reference TRBV7-6 and TRBJ1-1, is GAGVSQSPRYKVTKRGQDVALRCDPISGHVSLYWYRQALGQGPEFLTYFNYEAQQDKSGLPNDRFSAERPEGSISTLTIQRTEQRDSAMYRCASSRQGDTEAFFGQGTRLTVV.

The CDR3 protein is CASRINRGQVSGYTF. In nucleotides, the CDR3 is TGTGCCAGCAGGATAAACAGGGGGCAAGTTAGTGGCTACACCTTC. The gene calls are TRBV2 and TRBJ1-2, with 9 nucleotides matching TRBD1. Germline-derived CDR1 and CDR2 are SNHLY and FYNNEI. The V segment lost 6 bases and the J segment 7 bases; nucleotides outside the gene matches: 12. The CDR3 has 15 amino acids.